These 2 T cell receptor beta chains originate from one sample sequenced in a study of radiotherapy plus CTLA-4 blockade in lung cancer. Sequencing was performed with immunoSEQ multiplex PCR; in TCRdb, only in-frame clones are kept and a portion is missing. Of 70,000 to 85,000 clones listed, roughly 80% were seen once; the top ten hold 9.5% to 10%. The sample here was peripheral blood, taken from a patient treated with radiotherapy plus ipilimumab. Source of these receptors: a human donor with non-small cell lung cancer whose response to radiotherapy plus ipilimumab could not be evaluated.

CDR3 DNA: TGTGCCATCAGTGAAGCAGCGGGGGGAACCGGGGAGCTGTTTTTT. Residues: CAISEAAGGTGELFF. The chain couples TRBV10-3 to TRBJ2-2; 9 positions agree with TRBD2. Germline V gives CDR1 ENHRY, CDR2 SYGVKD. J was trimmed by 5 bases and V by 3 bases; bases with no gene match: 4. The CDR3 has 15 amino acids.

The chain has TRBV28 and TRBJ2-3; 9 nucleotides agree with TRBD1. The germline gives CDR1 MDHEN, CDR2 SYDVKM. The V gene end was trimmed by 10 bases and the J gene end by 3 bases; junction bases not matched to a gene: 11. The CDR3 runs to 15 residues. The CDR3, as DNA: TGTGCCATCACGATCCCCGGGACAGGGACAGATACGCAGTATTTT. Protein sequence: CAITIPGTGTDTQYF.